These 5 T cell receptor beta chains originate from one sample sequenced in a study of T cells in localized non-small cell lung cancer. Generated by immunoSEQ multiplex PCR, the TCRdb table keeps only in-frame clones and is missing some. The sample includes roughly 30,000 clones, approximately 91% of them seen just once. The material was peripheral blood, obtained before any cancer treatment. These receptor sequences come from a female donor of 60 years or more with stage I lung adenocarcinoma.

This rearrangement joins TRBV5-1 to TRBJ2-5; D not resolved. The length of the CDR3 is 14 residues. Trimming cost V 1 base and J 4 bases, with 11 bases left between them. Germline V gene sequence: CDR1 SGHRS, CDR2 YFSETQ. The CDR3 is CASSLMGGGETQYF. The CDR3 region has the DNA TGCGCCAGCAGCTTGATGGGTGGTGGAGAGACCCAGTACTTC. The full variable domain, in which reference TRBV5-1 and TRBJ2-5 provide the parts outside the CDR3, is KAGVTQTPRYLIKTRGQQVTLSCSPISGHRSVSWYQQTPGQGLQFLFEYFSETQRNKGNFPGRFSGRQFSNSRSEMNVSTLELGDSALYLCASSLMGGGETQYFGPGTRLLVL.

The chain recombines TRBV11-2 with TRBJ2-5; D gene unclear. CDR3 length: 12 residues. The germline V gene has CDR1 SGHAT and CDR2 FQNNGV. Trimming shortened V by 5 bases and J by 0 bases, and 4 bases separated the two germline ends. The CDR3 DNA reads as TGTGCCAGCAGCGTAAACCAAGAGACCCAGTACTTC. Translation: CASSVNQETQYF.

V and J are TRBV7-6 and TRBJ2-2, with 9 bases aligning to TRBD2. Germline CDR1 reads SGHVS; CDR2 reads FNYEAQ. The CDR3 sequence is 15 residues long. Trimming removed 1 base from V and 6 bases from J; junction bases left unmatched: 3. CDR3 sequence reads: CASSLGPSGAGELFF. The CDR3 nucleotides are TGTGCCAGCAGCTTAGGGCCTAGCGGGGCCGGGGAGCTGTTTTTT.

V gene TRBV4-3 combines with J gene TRBJ2-7; D not resolved. The CDR3 contains 13 residues. Trimming pared 5 bases from V and 9 bases from J, leaving 17 bases between. Germline CDR1 is LGHNA and CDR2 is YSLEER. The CDR3 loop is CASSNDHLLRQYF. As DNA, the CDR3 is TGCGCCAGCAGCAACGATCACCTACTTCGGCAGTACTTC.

The DNA for the CDR3 is TGTGCCTGGAAATTACAGGGGAGCAATCAGCCCCAGCATTTT. Its translation is CAWKLQGSNQPQHF. The V gene is TRBV30, the J gene TRBJ1-5; 7 nucleotides align to TRBD1. J was trimmed by 1 base and V by 4 bases; bases with no gene match: 4. CDR1 is GTSNPN, CDR2 SVGIG, per germline (reference sequence). The CDR3 is 14 residues long.